Described below is a single T cell receptor beta chain sequence and its context. What it recognizes is unknown. The data derive from a study of PD-L1 blockade in urothelial cancer. At the level of the study: Analysis of blood occurred 3 weeks (second dose) and 6 weeks after treatment start. Per blood sample, T cells had a median of around 140,000. Whole-study findings and limits: When measured at 3 weeks, tumor-associated blood clones expanded more in durable-benefit patients.

Samples spanned pretreatment and treatment, with 1 to 8 time points per patient. J was trimmed by 1 base and V by 3 bases; bases with no gene match: 2. Germline assignment: CDR1 SGHAT and CDR2 FQNNGV. The CDR3 is 14 amino acids. The protocol was immunoSEQ multiplex PCR, while the TCRdb copy is restricted to in-frame clones and leaves out a portion. The sample has about 43,000 clones; 88% are singletons. The sequencing here drew on PBMCs, taken around atezolizumab (anti-PD-L1) treatment. The sequence came from an older woman with urothelial cancer. The genes are TRBV11-2 and TRBJ1-1; TRBD1 aligns across 7 bases. CDR3 nucleotides: TGTGCCAGCAGCTTGGGACAGTCGAACACTGAAGCTTTCTTT. Its translation is CASSLGQSNTEAFF.